This T cell receptor (beta chain) originates from a study of blood T cell repertoires in COVID-19. About the research overall: The United States, Italy and Spain were the sources of the acute and convalescent COVID-19 samples. T cells, B-cell-depleted T cells, or PBMCs provided the cDNA or gDNA that served as material.

Original processing methods: It was from reference gene primer amplification that nucleated cell counts were estimated. The method was immunoSEQ multiplex PCR; TCRdb's version includes in-frame clones alone and lacks a portion of them. The V and J calls and clone size are taken from that table; D and trimming were inferred from the DNA. The sample shows about 200,000 clones, 70% to 90% of them seen only once. The TCR sequence derives from a human donor in a cohort sampled during active COVID-19. The sample was peripheral blood.

The CDR3 sequence: CASSYRYPSGTSGRNEQFF. The DNA of the CDR3 is TGTGCCAGCAGCTACAGGTATCCGTCCGGGACTAGCGGGAGGAATGAGCAGTTCTTC. The chain employs TRBV6-6 and TRBJ2-1; 15 positions match TRBD2. CDR3 length equals 19 residues. V shed 6 bases, J shed 7 bases, and the junction held 16 bases outside the gene matches. CDR1 is MNHNY and CDR2 is SVGAGI in the germline V gene (reference sequence).